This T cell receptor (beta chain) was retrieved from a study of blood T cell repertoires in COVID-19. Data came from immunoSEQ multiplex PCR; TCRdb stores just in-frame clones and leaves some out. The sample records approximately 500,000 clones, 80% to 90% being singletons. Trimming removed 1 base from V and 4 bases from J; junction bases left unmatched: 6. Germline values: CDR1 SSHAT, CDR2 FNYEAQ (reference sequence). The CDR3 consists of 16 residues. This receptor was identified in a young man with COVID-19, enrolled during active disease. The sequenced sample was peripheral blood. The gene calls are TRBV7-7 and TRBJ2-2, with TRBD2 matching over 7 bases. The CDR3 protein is CASSLDGGGTTGELFF. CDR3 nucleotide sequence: TGTGCCAGCAGCTTAGACGGGGGAGGGACCACCGGGGAGCTGTTTTTT.